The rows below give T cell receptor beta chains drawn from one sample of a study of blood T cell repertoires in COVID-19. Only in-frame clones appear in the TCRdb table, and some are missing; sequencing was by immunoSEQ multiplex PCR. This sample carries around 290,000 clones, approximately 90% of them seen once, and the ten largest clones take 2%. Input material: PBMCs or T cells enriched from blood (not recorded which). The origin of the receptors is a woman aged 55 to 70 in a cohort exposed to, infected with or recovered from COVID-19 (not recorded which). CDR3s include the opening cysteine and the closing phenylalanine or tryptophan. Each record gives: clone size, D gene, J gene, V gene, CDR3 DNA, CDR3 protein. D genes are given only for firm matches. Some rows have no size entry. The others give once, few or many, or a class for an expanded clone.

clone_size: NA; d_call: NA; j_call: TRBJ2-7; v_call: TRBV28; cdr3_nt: TGTGCCAGTGAGAAGTGGGGGCGAAGCTACGAGCAGTACTTC; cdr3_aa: CASEKWGRSYEQYF
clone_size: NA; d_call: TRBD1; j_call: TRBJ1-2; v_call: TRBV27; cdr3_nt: TGTGCCACGGGAAGGACAGGGGTTTCTTTCGACTATGGCTACACCTTC; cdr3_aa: CATGRTGVSFDYGYTF
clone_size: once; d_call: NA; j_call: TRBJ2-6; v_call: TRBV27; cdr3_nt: TGTGCCAGCAGCCCAGGCCACCTCTCTGGGGCCAACGTCCTGACTTTC; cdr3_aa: CASSPGHLSGANVLTF
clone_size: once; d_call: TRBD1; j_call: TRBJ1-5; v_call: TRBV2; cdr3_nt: TGTGCCAGCGGCGGGACAGGGAATCAGCCCCAGCATTTT; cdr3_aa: CASGGTGNQPQHF
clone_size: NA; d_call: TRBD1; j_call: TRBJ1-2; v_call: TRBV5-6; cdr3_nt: TGTGCCAGCAGCTTTACCGGGACAGGGAGTGGCTACACCTTC; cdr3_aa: CASSFTGTGSGYTF
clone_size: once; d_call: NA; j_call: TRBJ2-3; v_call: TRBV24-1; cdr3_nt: TGTGCCACCAGTGATTTGTTGGGGGGAGGCACAGATACGCAGTATTTT; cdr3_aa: CATSDLLGGGTDTQYF
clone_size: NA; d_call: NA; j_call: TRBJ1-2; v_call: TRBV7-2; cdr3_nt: TGTGCCAGCAGCTTAGCACCTCAGGGATGGGATGGCTACACCTTC; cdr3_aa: CASSLAPQGWDGYTF
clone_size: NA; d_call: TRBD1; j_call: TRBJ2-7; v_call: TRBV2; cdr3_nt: TGTGCCAGCAGGGGTACGACAGGGGGCTACGAGCAGTACTTC; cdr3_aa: CASRGTTGGYEQYF
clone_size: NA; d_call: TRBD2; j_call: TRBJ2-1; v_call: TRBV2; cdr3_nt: TGTGCCAGCAGTGAAACGCAGCGGGGTGAGCAGTTCTTC; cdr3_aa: CASSETQRGEQFF
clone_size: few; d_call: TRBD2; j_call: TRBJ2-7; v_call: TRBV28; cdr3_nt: TGTGCCAGCAGTCCCCTGATTTTCGGGAGGCGCTCCTACGAGCAGTACTTC; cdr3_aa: CASSPLIFGRRSYEQYF
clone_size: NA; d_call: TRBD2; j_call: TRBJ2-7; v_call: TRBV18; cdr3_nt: TGTGCCAGCTCACCGGGACTAGCTTACTACGAGCAGTACTTC; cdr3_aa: CASSPGLAYYEQYF
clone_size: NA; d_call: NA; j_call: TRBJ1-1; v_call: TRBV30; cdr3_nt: TGTGCCTGGAGGATGGATACAGGGAGAGCTTTCTTT; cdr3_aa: CAWRMDTGRAFF
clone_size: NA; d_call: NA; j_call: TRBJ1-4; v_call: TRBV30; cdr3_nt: TGTGCCTGGAGTTCAGGCTTTGCAACTAATGAAAAACTGTTTTTT; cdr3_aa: CAWSSGFATNEKLFF
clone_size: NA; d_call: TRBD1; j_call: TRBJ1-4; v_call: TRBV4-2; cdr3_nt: TGTGCCAGCAGCCATTCCGGGACAGGGAATGAAAAACTGTTTTTT; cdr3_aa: CASSHSGTGNEKLFF
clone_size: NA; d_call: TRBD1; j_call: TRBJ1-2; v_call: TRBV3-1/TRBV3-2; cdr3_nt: TGTGCCAGCAGCCGCCATGACAGGGAAATACATGGCTACACCTTC; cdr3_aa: CASSRHDREIHGYTF
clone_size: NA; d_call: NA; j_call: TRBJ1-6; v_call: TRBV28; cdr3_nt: TGTGCCAGCAGCGAGTCGACGGGGAATTCACCCCTCCACTTT; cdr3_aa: CASSESTGNSPLHF
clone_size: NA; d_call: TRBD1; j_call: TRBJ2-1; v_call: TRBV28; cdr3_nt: TGTGCCAGCAGTTCCGGGACAGCCTCCTACAATGAGCAGTTCTTC; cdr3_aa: CASSSGTASYNEQFF
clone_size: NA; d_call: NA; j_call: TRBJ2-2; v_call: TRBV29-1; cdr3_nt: TGCAGCGTTGAGAAGGGGGAAAACACCGGGGAGCTGTTTTTT; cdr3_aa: CSVEKGENTGELFF
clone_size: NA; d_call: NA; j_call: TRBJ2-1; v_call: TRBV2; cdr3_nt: TGTGCCAGCAGTGAAGCACTACAGGGAAATGAGCAGTTCTTC; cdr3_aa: CASSEALQGNEQFF
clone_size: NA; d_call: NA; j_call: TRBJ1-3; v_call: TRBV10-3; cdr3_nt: TGTGCCATACGATCGACAGTTGGGGACTCTGGAAACACCATATATTTT; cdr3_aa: CAIRSTVGDSGNTIYF
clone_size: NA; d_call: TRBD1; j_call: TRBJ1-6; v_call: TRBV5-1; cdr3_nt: TGCGCCAGCAGCCGACAGGGGGATAATTCACCCCTCCACTTT; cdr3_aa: CASSRQGDNSPLHF
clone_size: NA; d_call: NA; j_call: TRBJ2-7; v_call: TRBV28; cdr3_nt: TGTGCCAGCAGTTTACAAACGGAGGCAGGTCCGGAGCAGTACTTC; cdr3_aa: CASSLQTEAGPEQYF
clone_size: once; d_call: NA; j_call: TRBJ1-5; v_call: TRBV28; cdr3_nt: TGTGCCAGCAGTCCCGACGGGAGGAATCAGCCCCAGCATTTT; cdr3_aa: CASSPDGRNQPQHF
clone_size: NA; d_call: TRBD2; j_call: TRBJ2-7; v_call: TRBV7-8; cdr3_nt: TGTGCCAGCAGCTTAGGACTAGCGTTTTCCTACGAGCAGTACTTC; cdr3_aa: CASSLGLAFSYEQYF
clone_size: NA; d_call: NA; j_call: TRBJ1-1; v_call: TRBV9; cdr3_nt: TGTGCCAGCAGCTCCCGACAGGAGAACACTGAAGCTTTCTTT; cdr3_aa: CASSSRQENTEAFF
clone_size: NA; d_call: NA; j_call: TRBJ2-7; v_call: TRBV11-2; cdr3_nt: TGTGCCAGCAGGGTCGGACAGCAAAGGTCCTACGAGCAGTACTTC; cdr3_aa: CASRVGQQRSYEQYF
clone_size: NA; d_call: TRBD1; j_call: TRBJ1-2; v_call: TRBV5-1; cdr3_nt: TGCGCCAGCAGCCCGGCGGGACAGGGGGAGCATGGCTACACCTTC; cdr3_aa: CASSPAGQGEHGYTF
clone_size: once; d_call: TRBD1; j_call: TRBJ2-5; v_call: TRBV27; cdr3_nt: TGTGCCAGCAGGGGGGACAGGGGGCGAGGGAGACCCTCCGGGACCCAGTACTTC; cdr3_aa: CASRGDRGRGRPSGTQYF
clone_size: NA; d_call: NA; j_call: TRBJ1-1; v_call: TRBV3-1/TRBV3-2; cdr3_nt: TGTGCCAGCAGCCCCGGGACAACCACTGAAGCTTTCTTT; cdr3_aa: CASSPGTTTEAFF
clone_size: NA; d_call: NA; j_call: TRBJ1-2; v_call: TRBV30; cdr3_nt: TGTGCCTGGAGTGGGGGGACTCATAACTATGGCTACACCTTC; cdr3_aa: CAWSGGTHNYGYTF
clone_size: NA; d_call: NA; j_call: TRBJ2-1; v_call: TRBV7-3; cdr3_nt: TGTGCCAGCAGCTTAATATTAGTCCGGGACAATGAGCAGTTCTTC; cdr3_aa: CASSLILVRDNEQFF
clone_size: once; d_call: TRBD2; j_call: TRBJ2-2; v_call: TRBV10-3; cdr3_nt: TGTGCCGGACGCGGGGAGGGCACCGGGGAGCTGTTTTTT; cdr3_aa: CAGRGEGTGELFF
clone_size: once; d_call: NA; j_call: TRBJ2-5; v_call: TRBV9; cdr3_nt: TGTGCCAGCAGCGGGGCGGGATCCTCCGGGGAGACCCAGTACTTC; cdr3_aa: CASSGAGSSGETQYF
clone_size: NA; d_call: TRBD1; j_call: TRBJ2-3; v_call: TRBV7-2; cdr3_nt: TGTGCCAGCAGCTTAGCGCCCGTGGGGACAGGGAACACAGATACGCAGTATTTT; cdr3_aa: CASSLAPVGTGNTDTQYF
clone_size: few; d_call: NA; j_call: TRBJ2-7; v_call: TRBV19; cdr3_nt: TGTGCCAGTAGGCTGGAGGGTACATTCGACGAGCAGTACTTC; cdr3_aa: CASRLEGTFDEQYF
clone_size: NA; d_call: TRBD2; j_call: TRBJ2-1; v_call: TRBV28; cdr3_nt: TGTGCCAGCAGAACCCCGGGACTAGGGGTAGGTGAGCAGTTCTTC; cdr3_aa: CASRTPGLGVGEQFF
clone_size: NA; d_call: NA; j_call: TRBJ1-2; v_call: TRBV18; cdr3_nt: TGTGCCAGCTCACCTTACGGAGGTACCTATGGCTACACCTTC; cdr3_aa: CASSPYGGTYGYTF
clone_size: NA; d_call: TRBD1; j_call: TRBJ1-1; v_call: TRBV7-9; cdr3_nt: TGTGCCAGCAGCTCCCAGACAGGGTCGAGGGCTGAAGCTTTCTTT; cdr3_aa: CASSSQTGSRAEAFF
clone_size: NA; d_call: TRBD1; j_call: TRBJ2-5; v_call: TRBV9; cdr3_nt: TGTGCCAGCAGCGTAACCCACGGGACAGGGTTACAAGAGACCCAGTACTTC; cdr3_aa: CASSVTHGTGLQETQYF
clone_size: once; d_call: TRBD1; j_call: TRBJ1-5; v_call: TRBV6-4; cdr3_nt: TGTGCCAGCAGTGAGACCCATACAGGGGATCAGCCCCAGCATTTT; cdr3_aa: CASSETHTGDQPQHF
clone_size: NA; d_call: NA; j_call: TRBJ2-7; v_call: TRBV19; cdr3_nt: TGTGCCAGTAGTATGTTTCAGGGTTACGAGCAGTACTTC; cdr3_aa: CASSMFQGYEQYF
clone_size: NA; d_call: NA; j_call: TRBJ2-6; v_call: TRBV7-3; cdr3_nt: TGTGCCAGCAGCTTAACGGCAGTGGGTCAGGTTGTCTCTGGGGCCAACGTCCTGACTTTC; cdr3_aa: CASSLTAVGQVVSGANVLTF
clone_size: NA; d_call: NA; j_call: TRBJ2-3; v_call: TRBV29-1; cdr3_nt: TGCAGCGGGGGGGGCTCGGCGACAGCAGGCACAGATACGCAGTATTTT; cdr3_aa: CSGGGSATAGTDTQYF
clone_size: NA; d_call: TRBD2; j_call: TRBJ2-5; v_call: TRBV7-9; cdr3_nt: TGTGCCAGCAGCTTAGGGGAGCGGGAGGGGCAGACCCAGTACTTC; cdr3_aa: CASSLGEREGQTQYF
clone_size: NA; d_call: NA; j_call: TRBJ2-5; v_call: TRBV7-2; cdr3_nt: TGTGCCAGCAGCCCCCGCGGGGAACAAGAGACCCAGTACTTC; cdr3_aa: CASSPRGEQETQYF
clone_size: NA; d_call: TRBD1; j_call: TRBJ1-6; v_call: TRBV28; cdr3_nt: TGTGCCAGCAGTTTACGGGGGAGTGGACAGGGAGACTCACCCCTCCACTTT; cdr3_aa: CASSLRGSGQGDSPLHF
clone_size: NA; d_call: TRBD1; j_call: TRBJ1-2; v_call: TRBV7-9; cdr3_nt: TGTGCCAGCAGCTTAGGACAGGGAGATGGCTACACCTTC; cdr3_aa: CASSLGQGDGYTF
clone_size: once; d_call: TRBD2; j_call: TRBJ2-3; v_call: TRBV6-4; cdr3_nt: TGTGCCAGCAGTAAGGCTAGCGGGAGGAACACAGATACGCAGTATTTT; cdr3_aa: CASSKASGRNTDTQYF
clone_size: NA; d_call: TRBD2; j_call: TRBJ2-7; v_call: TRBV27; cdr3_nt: TGTGCCAGCAGACGATTAGCGGGAGGGCCATCCTACGAGCAGTACTTC; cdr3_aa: CASRRLAGGPSYEQYF
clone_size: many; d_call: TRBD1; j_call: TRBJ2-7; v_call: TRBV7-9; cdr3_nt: TGTGCCAGCAGCTTAGCATACTTTGACAGGGTCTACGAGCAGTACTTC; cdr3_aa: CASSLAYFDRVYEQYF
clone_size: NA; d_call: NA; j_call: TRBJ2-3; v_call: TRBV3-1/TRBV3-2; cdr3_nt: TGTGCCAGCAGCCAAGTAGGCGGGGCGCGTACGCAGTATTTT; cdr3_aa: CASSQVGGARTQYF
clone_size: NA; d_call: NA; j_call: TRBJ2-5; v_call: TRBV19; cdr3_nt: TGTGCCAGTAGTATTGTAGGGGTCGGCGAAGAGACCCAGTACTTC; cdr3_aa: CASSIVGVGEETQYF
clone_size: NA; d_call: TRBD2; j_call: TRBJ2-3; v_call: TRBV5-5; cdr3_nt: TGTGCCAGCAGCCCCGCGGGACTAACCTCTCGTTGGACGCAGTATTTT; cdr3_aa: CASSPAGLTSRWTQYF
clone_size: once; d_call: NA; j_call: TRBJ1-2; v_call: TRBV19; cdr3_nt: TGTGCCAGTAGCTTTCGCAGGGGCGGCTACACCTTC; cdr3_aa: CASSFRRGGYTF
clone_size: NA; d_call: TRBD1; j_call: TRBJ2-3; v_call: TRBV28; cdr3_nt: TGTGCCAGCAGTTTAAACAGGGGGCAGTATTTT; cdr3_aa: CASSLNRGQYF
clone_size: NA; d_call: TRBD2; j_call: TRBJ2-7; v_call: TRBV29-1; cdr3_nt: TGCAGCGTAAAACTAGCGGGAAGCGAGCAGTACTTC; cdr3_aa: CSVKLAGSEQYF
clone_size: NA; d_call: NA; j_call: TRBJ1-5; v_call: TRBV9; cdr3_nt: TGTGCCAGCAGCCCCCTCTCAGGTCAGCCCCAGCATTTT; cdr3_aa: CASSPLSGQPQHF